This passage covers 3 T cell receptor beta chains from one sample sequenced in a study of CXCR3-negative and CXCR3-positive naive CD8 T cells. TRB cDNA was prepared as libraries by UMI-labeled 5' RACE. One entry per CDR3 protein, without DNA, is what TCRdb gives after re-calling the 5' RACE reads. This sample's table has 43,000 or so distinct CDR3 sequences. The sample taken for sequencing was memory CD8+ T cells from blood. Every receptor here comes from a human donor in good health. Some clones in this sample may be carry-over from other donors' samples.

The J gene is TRBJ2-7, the V gene TRBV27; TCRdb picks TRBD2, but there is no DNA to check that call. Germline-derived CDR1 and CDR2 are MNHEY and SMNVEV (reference sequence). This CDR3 region has 17 residues. The CDR3: CASRLFPGTSAAYEQYF.

This clonotype registers medium-sized (0.01 to 0.1%) by frequency. The chain is built from TRBV27 and TRBJ2-7; the D gene TCRdb calls, TRBD1, cannot be checked with no DNA. This CDR3 has 16 residues. From germline, CDR1 is MNHEY and CDR2 SMNVEV (reference sequence). The CDR3 region is CASSLRTGGMSYEQYF.

The chain employs TRBV12-3 or TRBV12-4 and TRBJ2-5; TCRdb indicates TRBD1, and absent DNA this call remains unverified. CDR3 length equals 13 residues. This chain's CDR3 is CASSPPFQETQYF.